The count of the clone carrying this TCR beta chain is one. Its target is unknown. The entry originates in a study of shared clonotypes between healthy human individuals. Study-level results: A handful of donors had 4% to 5% of their naive CD4 clonotypes in common.

Naive CD45RA+ and memory CD45RA-negative subsets were split from CD4+ cells. The table came from immunoSEQ multiplex PCR; TCRdb's copy has only in-frame clones and leaves some out. Counted here are around 2.1 million clones, approximately 96% occurring once; the ten biggest clones make up around 0.13%. J was trimmed by 1 base and V by 6 bases; bases with no gene match: 8. The CDR3 totals 15 residues. Per the germline V gene, CDR1 is MNHEY and CDR2 is SVGAGI. The V and J genes are TRBV6-5 and TRBJ1-1, with TRBD1 identical over 7 bases. Source material: naive CD4+ T cells sorted from blood. Specified subset: CD45RA+ positively selected. The TCR originated in a man younger than 35 in good health. CDR3 DNA sequence: TGTGCCAGCAGAGGTGACAGGGCGAGGAACACTGAAGCTTTCTTT. Its protein product is CASRGDRARNTEAFF.